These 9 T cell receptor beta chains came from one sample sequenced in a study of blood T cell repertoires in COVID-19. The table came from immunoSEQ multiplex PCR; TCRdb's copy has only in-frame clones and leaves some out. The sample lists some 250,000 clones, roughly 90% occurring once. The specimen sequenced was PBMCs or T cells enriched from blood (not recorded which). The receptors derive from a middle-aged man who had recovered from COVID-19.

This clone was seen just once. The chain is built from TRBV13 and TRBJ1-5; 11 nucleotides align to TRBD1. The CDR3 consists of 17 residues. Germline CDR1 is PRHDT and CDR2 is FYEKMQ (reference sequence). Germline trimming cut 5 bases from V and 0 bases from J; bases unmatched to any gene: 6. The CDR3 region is CASSTGTGGSSNQPQHF. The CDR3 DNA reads TGTGCCAGCAGCACCGGGACAGGGGGTTCTAGCAATCAGCCCCAGCATTTT.

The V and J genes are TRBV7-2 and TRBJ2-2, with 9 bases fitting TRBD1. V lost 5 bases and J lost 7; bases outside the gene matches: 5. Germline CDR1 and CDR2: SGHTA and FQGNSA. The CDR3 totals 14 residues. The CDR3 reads CASSKTGGDGELFF. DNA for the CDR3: TGTGCCAGCAGCAAGACAGGGGGGGACGGGGAGCTGTTTTTT.

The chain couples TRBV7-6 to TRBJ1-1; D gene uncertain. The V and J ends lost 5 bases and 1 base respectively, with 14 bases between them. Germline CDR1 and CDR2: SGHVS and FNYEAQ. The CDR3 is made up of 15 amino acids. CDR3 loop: CASSPSSTPNTEAFF. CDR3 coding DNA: TGTGCCAGCAGCCCGAGTAGTACTCCGAACACTGAAGCTTTCTTT.

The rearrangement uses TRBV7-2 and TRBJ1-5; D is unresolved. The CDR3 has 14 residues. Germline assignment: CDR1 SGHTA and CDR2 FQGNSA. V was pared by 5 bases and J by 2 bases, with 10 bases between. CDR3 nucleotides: TGTGCCAGCAGCCCCCGTTCTGGCAATCAGCCCCAGCATTTT. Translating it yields CASSPRSGNQPQHF.

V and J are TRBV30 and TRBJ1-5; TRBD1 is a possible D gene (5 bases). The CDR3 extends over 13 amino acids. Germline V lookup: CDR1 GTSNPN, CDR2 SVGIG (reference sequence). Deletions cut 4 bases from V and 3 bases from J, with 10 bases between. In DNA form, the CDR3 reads TGTGCCTGGAAACAGGACATCAATCAGCCCCAGCATTTT. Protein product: CAWKQDINQPQHF. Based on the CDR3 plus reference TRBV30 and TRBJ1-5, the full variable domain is SQTIHQWPATLVQPVGSPLSLECTVEGTSNPNLYWYRQAAGRGLQLLFYSVGIGQISSEVPQNLSASRPQDRQFILSSKKLLLSDSGFYLCAWKQDINQPQHFGDGTRLSIL.

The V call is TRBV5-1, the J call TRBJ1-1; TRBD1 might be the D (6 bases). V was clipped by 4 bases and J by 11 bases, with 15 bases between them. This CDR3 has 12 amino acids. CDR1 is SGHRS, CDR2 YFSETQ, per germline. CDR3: CASSPTGGWAFF. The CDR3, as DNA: TGCGCCAGCAGCCCGACAGGTGGTTGGGCTTTCTTT.

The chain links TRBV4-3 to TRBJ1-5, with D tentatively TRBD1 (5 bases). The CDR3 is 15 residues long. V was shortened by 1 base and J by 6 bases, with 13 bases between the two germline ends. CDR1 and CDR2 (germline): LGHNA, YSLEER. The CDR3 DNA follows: TGCGCCAGCAGCCAAGTACGGGGGGTTCCTCAGCCCCAGCATTTT. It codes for CASSQVRGVPQPQHF.

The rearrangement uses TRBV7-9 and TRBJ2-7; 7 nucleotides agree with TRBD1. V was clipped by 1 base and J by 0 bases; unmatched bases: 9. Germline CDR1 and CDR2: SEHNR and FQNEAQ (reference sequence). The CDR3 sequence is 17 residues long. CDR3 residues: CASSLGSTGASSYEQYF. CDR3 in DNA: TGTGCCAGCAGCTTAGGTTCTACAGGGGCGAGCTCCTACGAGCAGTACTTC.

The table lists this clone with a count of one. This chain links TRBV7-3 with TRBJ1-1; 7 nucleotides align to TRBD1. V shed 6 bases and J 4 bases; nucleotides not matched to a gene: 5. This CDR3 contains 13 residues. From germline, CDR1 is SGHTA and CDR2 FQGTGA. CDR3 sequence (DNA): TGTGCCAGCAGAATCGGGACAGCCACTGAAGCTTTCTTT. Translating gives CASRIGTATEAFF.